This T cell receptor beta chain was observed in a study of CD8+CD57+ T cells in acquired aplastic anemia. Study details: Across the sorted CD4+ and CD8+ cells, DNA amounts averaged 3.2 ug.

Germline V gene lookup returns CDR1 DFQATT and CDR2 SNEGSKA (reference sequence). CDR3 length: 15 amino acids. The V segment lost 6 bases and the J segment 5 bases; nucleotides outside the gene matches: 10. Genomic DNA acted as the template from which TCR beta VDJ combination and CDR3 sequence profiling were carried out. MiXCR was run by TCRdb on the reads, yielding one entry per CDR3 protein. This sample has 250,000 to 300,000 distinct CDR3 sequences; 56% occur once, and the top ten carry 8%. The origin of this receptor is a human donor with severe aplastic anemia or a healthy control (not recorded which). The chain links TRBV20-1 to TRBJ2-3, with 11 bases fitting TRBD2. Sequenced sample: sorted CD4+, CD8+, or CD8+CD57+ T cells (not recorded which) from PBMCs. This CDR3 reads CSATGLAGFGDTQYF. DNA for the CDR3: TGCAGTGCAACTGGACTAGCGGGCTTTGGAGATACGCAGTATTTT.